The T cell receptor (beta chain) under discussion was sequenced for a study of blood T cell repertoires in COVID-19. Study-wide context: Whether acute or convalescent, the COVID-19 samples came from the United States, Italy and Spain. In each case, the material was cDNA or gDNA derived from T cells, B-cell-depleted T cells, or PBMCs.

The CDR3 sequence is 19 residues long. Under the authors' procedure: Using reference gene primer amplification, nucleated cell counts were estimated. This table comes from immunoSEQ multiplex PCR, and its TCRdb copy is limited to in-frame clones, with some not included. V and J calls and clone size are copied from that table; D and trimming were computed from the DNA. The table records 150,000 to 180,000 clones, about 89% of them present only once. The origin of this receptor is a man in his forties or fifties with acute or convalescent COVID-19. V and J are TRBV12-1 and TRBJ2-1; the table's D call of TRBD2 was not tested on the DNA. TRBV12-1 is a documented pseudogene. The sequencing sample was made of peripheral blood. The CDR3 coding sequence is TGTGCCAGCAGCTTTGGTGCTAGCGGGGGGGTAGGCTCCTACAATGAGCAGTTCTTC. Translating it yields CASSFGASGGVGSYNEQFF.